These 20 T cell receptor beta chains originate from one sample sequenced in a study of T cells in Graves' hyperthyroidism and ophthalmopathy. TCR beta CDR3 sequences were amplified from RNA transcripts. A first-round RT-PCR of the TCR CDR3 used the HTBI primer set. TCRdb re-derived calls from the multiplex PCR reads in MiXCR, one entry per CDR3 protein. The sample lists 300,000 to 400,000 distinct CDR3 sequences; under 25% were seen once. Sequencing was carried out using blood. These receptors were taken from a woman aged 50 to 65 with Graves' hyperthyroidism.

This clonotype was seen more than once but under ten times. The chain combines TRBV28 with TRBJ2-2; D not certain. The CDR3 is made up of 15 amino acids. CDR1 MDHEN and CDR2 SYDVKM come from the germline V gene. Trimming cost V 2 bases and J 0 bases, with 7 bases left between them. The CDR3 DNA sequence: TGTGCCAGCAGTTTAGCAATTACGAACACCGGGGAGCTGTTTTTT. This encodes CASSLAITNTGELFF. Full variable domain (rest looked up from reference TRBV28 and TRBJ2-2): DVKVTQSSRYLVKRTGEKVFLECVQDMDHENMFWYRQDPGLGLRLIYFSYDVKMKEKGDIPEGYSVSREKKERFSLILESASTNQTSMYLCASSLAITNTGELFFGEGSRLTVL.

This clonotype was counted at least ten times. V gene TRBV29-1 combines with J gene TRBJ2-4, with TRBD1 as a possible D gene (6 bases). Trimming left V 4 bases short and J 7 bases short, with 11 bases between. CDR1 and CDR2 (germline): SQVTM, ANQGSEA. This CDR3 region has 12 residues. CDR3 loop: CSVGQAGNIQYF. Written as DNA, the CDR3 is TGCAGCGTTGGACAGGCTGGGAACATTCAGTACTTC.

This clonotype was observed at least ten times. The genes are TRBV29-1 and TRBJ1-1; 11 bases map to TRBD1. Germline V gene sequence: CDR1 SQVTM, CDR2 ANQGSEA. V gave up 6 bases and J gave up 0 bases; unmatched junction bases: 3. The CDR3 sequence is 14 residues long. The CDR3 sequence is CSVGQGAMNTEAFF. CDR3 sequence (DNA): TGCAGCGTCGGACAGGGGGCAATGAACACTGAAGCTTTCTTT.

This clonotype was counted many times. V and J are TRBV28 and TRBJ2-7; the D gene is possibly TRBD2 (5 bases). Between the trimmed V and J ends, which lost 4 bases and 6 bases, there was a span of 16 bases. Germline V lookup: CDR1 MDHEN, CDR2 SYDVKM. CDR3 length equals 14 residues. This chain's CDR3 is CASSSEVSVGEQYF. The CDR3 bases are TGTGCCAGCAGTTCCGAGGTTAGCGTGGGCGAGCAGTACTTC.

The rearrangement joins TRBV29-1 to TRBJ1-5, with no clear D. Germline CDR1 reads SQVTM; CDR2 reads ANQGSEA. V was clipped by 7 bases and J by 6 bases, with 16 bases between them. The CDR3 has 13 amino acids. The CDR3 DNA reads TGCAGCGCCCGGACTGACGGTGGTCAGCCCCAGCATTTT. This translates into CSARTDGGQPQHF.

This clonotype has at least ten counts. This chain's CDR3 is CASSATSGTYNEQFF. Here the CDR3 DNA reads TGTGCCAGCAGTGCTACTAGCGGGACCTACAATGAGCAGTTCTTC. V gene TRBV2 combines with J gene TRBJ2-1; 10 positions match TRBD2. The CDR3 spans 15 residues. Germline V gene lookup returns CDR1 SNHLY and CDR2 FYNNEI. The trim removed 4 bases at V and 2 bases at J, leaving 2 bases unmatched.

This clonotype was found many times. This chain uses TRBV28 with TRBJ2-5; 7 bases line up with TRBD2. The CDR3 loop spans 16 amino acids. From germline, CDR1 is MDHEN and CDR2 SYDVKM. Unmatched junction bases numbered 13, after V lost 4 bases and J lost 5 bases. The DNA of the CDR3 is TGTGCCAGCAGTTCCCCAACTGGACTGCGGGGGGAGACCCAGTACTTC. This gives the protein CASSSPTGLRGETQYF.

This clonotype was observed many times. This sequence joins TRBV5-6 and TRBJ2-5, with 8 bases identical to TRBD1. The CDR3 loop spans 15 amino acids. Germline loops: CDR1 SGHDT, CDR2 YYEEEE. V trimming: 4 bases; J trimming: 5 bases; junction bases outside the gene matches: 10. The CDR3 region is CASSKGTGYLETQYF. CDR3 DNA sequence: TGTGCCAGCAGCAAAGGGACAGGTTATCTGGAGACCCAGTACTTC.

The chain uses TRBV7-2 and TRBJ1-1; weak D call: TRBD1 (6 bases). There are 15 residues in the CDR3. Between the trimmed V and J ends, which lost 3 bases and 0 bases, there was a span of 11 bases. Germline CDR1 SGHTA, CDR2 FQGNSA. CDR3 in amino acids: CASSLADRMNTEAFF. In DNA form, the CDR3 reads TGTGCCAGCAGCTTGGCCGACAGGATGAACACTGAAGCTTTCTTT.

This clonotype was counted a few times. The V gene is TRBV20-1, the J gene TRBJ2-2; 8 positions agree with TRBD2. The CDR3 contains 14 residues. Germline values: CDR1 DFQATT, CDR2 SNEGSKA (reference sequence). V lost 2 bases, J lost 7 bases, and 6 bases stayed unmatched. The DNA for the CDR3 is TGCAGTGCTAGACTCGGGCGGGGGGTCGGGGAGCTGTTTTTT. As protein: CSARLGRGVGELFF.

This clonotype has at least ten counts. The chain carries TRBV10-3 and TRBJ2-3; 14 nucleotides align to TRBD2. Germline CDR1 is ENHRY and CDR2 is SYGVKD. This CDR3 spans 15 amino acids. V gave up 6 bases and J gave up 7 bases; unmatched junction bases: 6. The CDR3 nucleotides read TGTGCCATCAGGGGACTAGCGGGAGTCGCCCATACGCAGTATTTT. Translation: CAIRGLAGVAHTQYF.

DNA of the CDR3: TGTGCCAGCAGCTTGCGGCGGGGGCCCACAGATACGCAGTATTTT. Translation gives CASSLRRGPTDTQYF. J is TRBJ2-3 and V is TRBV5-6, with D perhaps TRBD2 (7 bases). The germline CDR1 and CDR2 sequences are SGHDT and YYEEEE. The CDR3 consists of 15 residues. The germline V and J ends were trimmed by 1 base and 2 bases, with 11 bases remaining between them.

This clonotype was detected ten times or more. The chain combines TRBV12-3 or TRBV12-4 with TRBJ1-5; the match to TRBD1 covers 8 bases. V shed 3 bases and J 3 bases; nucleotides not matched to a gene: 4. The CDR3 is 15 amino acids. CDR3 sequence: CASSFADRANQPQHF. The CDR3 bases are TGTGCCAGCAGTTTTGCGGACAGGGCCAATCAGCCCCAGCATTTT.

The V call is TRBV20-1, the J call TRBJ2-3, with TRBD1 matching over 8 bases. There are 13 residues in the CDR3. V trimming: 3 bases; J trimming: 5 bases; junction bases outside the gene matches: 4. Germline CDR1 and CDR2: DFQATT and SNEGSKA (reference sequence). CDR3 amino acids: CSASIRGQDTQYF. For the CDR3, the DNA is TGCAGTGCTAGTATCAGGGGGCAAGATACGCAGTATTTT.

The count of this clonotype is one. The rearrangement uses TRBV5-1 and TRBJ1-2; the D gene is possibly TRBD1 (5 bases). The germline V gene has CDR1 SGHRS and CDR2 YFSETQ. The CDR3 has 17 residues. Trimming stripped 4 bases from V and 4 bases from J, with 23 bases between. DNA of the CDR3: TGCGCCAGCAGCCCGTCGCAGCCGGGACCGAAATCCTATGGCTACACCTTC. Amino acids: CASSPSQPGPKSYGYTF.

The chain uses TRBV30 and TRBJ2-6; D not certain. CDR3 length: 12 amino acids. CDR1 and CDR2 (germline): GTSNPN, SVGIG (reference sequence). V was clipped by 7 bases and J by 0 bases, with 4 bases between them. The CDR3 is CALYSGANVLTF. The CDR3 DNA reads TGTGCCTTATACTCTGGGGCCAACGTCCTGACTTTC.

Many counts were recorded for this clonotype. The chain is built from TRBV5-5 and TRBJ1-1, with D perhaps matching TRBD1 (5 bases). The CDR3 runs to 17 residues. Germline V gene sequence: CDR1 SGHKS, CDR2 YYEKEE (reference sequence). Trimming removed 0 bases at V and 7 bases at J, with 22 bases between. Here the CDR3 DNA reads TGTGCCAGCAGCTTGGTTTCGAACCGGCCAGGGCGGAGTGAAGCTTTCTTT. The encoded protein is CASSLVSNRPGRSEAFF.

This clonotype showed up many times. The CDR3 nucleotides read TGTGCCAGCAGCCCCCCCCCTAGCGCTGGGGCCAACGTCCTGACTTTC. It yields the protein CASSPPPSAGANVLTF. The chain is built from TRBV5-6 and TRBJ2-6; D is perhaps TRBD2 (6 bases). V was clipped by 4 bases and J by 2 bases, with 13 bases between them. Per germline, CDR1 SGHDT and CDR2 YYEEEE. The CDR3 has 16 residues.

This clonotype was found many times. V and J are TRBV5-1 and TRBJ1-5; a possible D gene is TRBD1 (6 bases). The V and J ends lost 2 bases and 0 bases respectively, with 9 bases between them. The length of the CDR3 is 15 residues. The germline V gene encodes CDR1 SGHRS and CDR2 YFSETQ. The CDR3 loop is CASSFEGGSNQPQHF. The DNA for the CDR3 is TGCGCCAGCAGCTTTGAGGGGGGTAGCAATCAGCCCCAGCATTTT.

The sample holds many counts of this clonotype. The junction departs from the called germline gene at one end, perhaps through a read error. The chain carries TRBV7-9 and TRBJ1-2; D perhaps matches TRBD1 (6 bases). The CDR3 runs 13 residues. CDR1 and CDR2 (germline): SEHNR, FQNEAQ (reference sequence). In DNA form, the CDR3 reads TGCGCCAGCAGCTTGGGGGCAGACTATGGCTACACCTTC. Translated: CASSLGADYGYTF.